Listed below are T cell receptor beta chains from one sample, sequenced in a study of graft-versus-host responses after intestinal transplantation. Produced via immunoSEQ multiplex PCR; TCRdb's table is partial and in-frame only. The sample contains over 55,000 clones, over 75% of which appear only once. These receptors' targets are unknown. Sample: unstimulated CD4+ T cells sorted from spleen or lymph node cells, taken before transplant. Receptors were obtained from a human donor who was the organ donor for an intestinal transplant. Each CDR3 is given with its conserved first and last residue. Each record gives: J gene, D gene, V gene, clone size, CDR3 DNA, CDR3 protein. The D gene is left open where the match is weak. Part of the rows lack a size; the others show once, few, many or a class for expanded clones.

TRBJ2-6 TRBD1 TRBV2 - TGTGCCAGCGGACAGGGGGCTGATGGGGCCAACGTCCTGACTTTC CASGQGADGANVLTF
TRBJ2-5 TRBD2 TRBV5-1 - TGCGCCAGCAGCTTGGATGTCGGGGGGGCGGGAGAGACCCAGTACTTC CASSLDVGGAGETQYF
TRBJ1-1 TRBD1 TRBV6-5 once TGTGCCAGCAGTTACTTGGACAGGGTCACTGAAGCTTTCTTT CASSYLDRVTEAFF
TRBJ2-1 - TRBV9 - TGTGCCAGCAGCGTAAGTCCCGGGGACAATGAGCAGTTCTTC CASSVSPGDNEQFF
TRBJ2-2 TRBD2 TRBV4-1 - TGCGCCAGCAGCCAATCCCGGCGGGGGGGGACCGGGGAGCTGTTTTTT CASSQSRRGGTGELFF
TRBJ1-6 TRBD1 TRBV15 - TGTGCCACCAGCCGTCCCGGACAGGGGGCGAATAATTCACCCCTCCACTTT CATSRPGQGANNSPLHF
TRBJ2-6 - TRBV6-5 few TGTGCCAGCAGTCTCTCTGGGGCCAACGTCCTGACTTTC CASSLSGANVLTF
TRBJ2-2 TRBD2 TRBV4-2 - TGTGCCAGTTGCGAGCGGGGGGACCCCGGGGAGCTGTTTTTT CASCERGDPGELFF
TRBJ2-1 TRBD2 TRBV7-2 once TGTGCCAGCAGGTTCAGTCTTACTAGCGGGGGGCGGGACAATGAGCAGTTCTTC CASRFSLTSGGRDNEQFF
TRBJ1-6 TRBD1 TRBV2 - TGTGCCAGCACCGTGCTAGGACAGGGTCCCAGAAGTTATAATTCACCCCTCCACTTT CASTVLGQGPRSYNSPLHF
TRBJ2-1 TRBD1 TRBV2 - TGTGCCAGTACAGGGGGCAATTCCTACAATGAGCAGTTCTTC CASTGGNSYNEQFF
TRBJ1-1 TRBD1 TRBV5-4 - TGTGCCAGCAGCGAGGGACAGGGCACCACTGAAGCTTTCTTT CASSEGQGTTEAFF
TRBJ1-2 TRBD1 TRBV28 - TGTGCCAGCAGTCAAGGACAGGCACACTATGGCTACACCTTC CASSQGQAHYGYTF
TRBJ1-3 - TRBV6-6 - TGTGCCAGCAGCCCCACAAGATCGCAAGTTACCTTATATTTT CASSPTRSQVTLYF
TRBJ1-6 - TRBV4-1 - TGCGCCAGCAGCCAAGTAGGGGATGGCGTCTATAATTCACCCCTCCACTTT CASSQVGDGVYNSPLHF
TRBJ1-6 - TRBV18 - TGTGCCAGCTCACTTCCCGGGACAAGGAATTCACCCCTCCACTTT CASSLPGTRNSPLHF
TRBJ2-3 TRBD1 TRBV7-6 once TGTGCCAGCAGCTTACAGGGGGCCGTCACAGATACGCAGTATTTT CASSLQGAVTDTQYF
TRBJ2-1 TRBD2 TRBV4-1 - TGCGCCAGCAGCCCCCGAGTGGTAGCGGGGGCCATCAGCTCCTACAATGAGCAGTTCTTC CASSPRVVAGAISSYNEQFF
TRBJ1-3 - TRBV6-1 - TGTGCCAGCAGTAGCAAGAGCTCTGGAAACACCATATATTTT CASSSKSSGNTIYF
TRBJ1-5 TRBD1 TRBV2 once TGTGCCAGCAGTTTCGACAGGGGGCGCAATCAGCCCCAGCATTTT CASSFDRGRNQPQHF
TRBJ2-2 - TRBV4-3 - TGCGCCAGCAGGCTACACCGGGACACCGGGGAGCTGTTTTTT CASRLHRDTGELFF
TRBJ2-1 TRBD2 TRBV7-2 few TGTGCCAGCAGCTTAAGGCTAGCGGGGATGCACTCCTACAATGAGCAGTTCTTC CASSLRLAGMHSYNEQFF
TRBJ1-2 - TRBV19 - TGTGCCAGTAGGAGCATTCGGCACAGGGATAACTATGGCTACACCTTC CASRSIRHRDNYGYTF
TRBJ1-1 - TRBV7-9 once TGTGCCAGCAGCTTATCAGGGGAAGCTTTCTTT CASSLSGEAFF
TRBJ2-2 TRBD1 TRBV4-1 - TGCGCCAGCAGCCTGGACAGGGGCAGCACCGGGGAGCTGTTTTTT CASSLDRGSTGELFF
TRBJ2-5 TRBD1 TRBV6-1 - TGTGCCAGCAGTGAAGGGGACAGGCAAGAGACCCAGTACTTC CASSEGDRQETQYF
TRBJ1-1 - TRBV5-6 - TGTGCCAGCAGCTTCATTCGACAGGCCGAGGGGACTGAAGCTTTCTTT CASSFIRQAEGTEAFF
TRBJ1-2 - TRBV19 once TGTGCCAGTAGTGATTGGACAGATCCTAACTATGGCTACACCTTC CASSDWTDPNYGYTF
TRBJ2-1 - TRBV19 - TGTGCCAGTCGCTCGGGACATTACGGATACAATGAGCAGTTCTTC CASRSGHYGYNEQFF
TRBJ1-6 - TRBV7-8 - TGTGCCAGCAGCTTTCAAAATTCACCCCTCCACTTT CASSFQNSPLHF
TRBJ2-1 - TRBV6-6 - TGTGCCAGCAGTTATTCGGGGTGGCAGTTCTTC CASSYSGWQFF
TRBJ2-5 TRBD2 TRBV9 - TGTGCCAGCAGCGTAGGAGCGGGGGGGTACCAAGAGACCCAGTACTTC CASSVGAGGYQETQYF
TRBJ2-5 - TRBV7-8 once TGTGCCAGCAGTCGTAGACGGGGGGCGGGAGAGACCCAGTACTTC CASSRRRGAGETQYF
TRBJ1-2 - TRBV6-1 - TGTGCCAGCAGTGGGGCAGGGGCTTCCTATGGCTACACCTTC CASSGAGASYGYTF
TRBJ2-2 - TRBV5-1 - TGCGCCAGCAGCTTGGCCTACACCGGGGAGCTGTTTTTT CASSLAYTGELFF
TRBJ2-3 TRBD2 TRBV6-1 - TGTGCCAGCCAGCGGGAGCGCCCAGATACGCAGTATTTT CASQRERPDTQYF
TRBJ2-1 - TRBV14 - TGTGCCAGCAGCCAAGACGTTGAGCAGTTCTTC CASSQDVEQFF
TRBJ1-2 TRBD1 TRBV7-8 - TGTGCCAGCAGCTTATTGGTGACAGGGAACTATGGCTACACCTTC CASSLLVTGNYGYTF
TRBJ1-1 - TRBV9 - TGTGCCAGCAGCCGAACAGGAAACAGTCCTGAAGCTTTCTTT CASSRTGNSPEAFF
TRBJ1-5 TRBD1 TRBV28 - TGTGCCAGCAGTTCTCCCTCACAGGGGATAAGTAGTCAGCCCCAGCATTTT CASSSPSQGISSQPQHF
TRBJ1-4 - TRBV20-1 once TGCAGTGCTACTGGGCTGGAAAAACTGTTTTTT CSATGLEKLFF
TRBJ2-1 TRBD2 TRBV7-8 - TGTGCCAGCACCCTTTTAGCGGGGACTTACAATGAGCAGTTCTTC CASTLLAGTYNEQFF
TRBJ1-3 TRBD1 TRBV6-5 - TGTGCCAGCAGTTACTCGACAGGGGTCTCTGGAAACACCATATATTTT CASSYSTGVSGNTIYF
TRBJ1-2 - TRBV15 - TGTGCCACCAGCACCACAGGGAACTATGGCTGCACCTTC CATSTTGNYGCTF
TRBJ2-1 TRBD1 TRBV19 - TGTGCCAGTACCCCGACAGGGGCCTACTACAATGAGCAGTTCTTC CASTPTGAYYNEQFF
TRBJ1-1 TRBD1 TRBV5-5 - TGTGCCAGCAGCTCCCAGACAGGGGGGCACACTGAAGCTTTCTTT CASSSQTGGHTEAFF
TRBJ1-1 - TRBV18 - TGTGCCAGCTCACCCCCTGGTCCGGGAACTGAAGCTTTCTTT CASSPPGPGTEAFF